The rows below give T cell receptor beta chains drawn from one sample of a study of cytomegalovirus exposure and HLA in healthy donors. Only in-frame clones appear in the TCRdb table, and some are missing; sequencing was by immunoSEQ multiplex PCR. This sample carries fewer than 120,000 clones, approximately 79% of them seen once, and the ten largest clones take around 6.6%. The sequenced sample was PBMCs. The receptors originated from a young man in good health and CMV-seropositive. Each CDR3 is given with its conserved first and last residue. The D gene is left open where the match is weak. Only some rows state a clone size, as once, few, many or a class for expanded clones.

TRBJ1-1 . TRBV19 . 11 TGTGCCAGTAGTACTGTCGGGGTGGCTTTCTTT CASSTVGVAFF
TRBJ2-3 . TRBV7-8 TRBD1 20 TGTGCCAGCAGCGGGTACGGGACAGGGGGCAGGCCTAGCGTTGCAGATACGCAGTATTTT CASSGYGTGGRPSVADTQYF
TRBJ1-6 . TRBV18 TRBD1 14 TGTGCCAGCTCGACGGACAGGGCGGGTTCACCCCTCCACTTT CASSTDRAGSPLHF
TRBJ2-5 . TRBV7-8 TRBD1 16 TGTGCCAGCAGCTCTGCGATCTACAGGGGGCGTGAGACCCAGTACTTC CASSSAIYRGRETQYF
TRBJ1-6 . TRBV7-8 . 18 TGTGCCAGCAGCTTAGAAACAGGGCCGAGCTCCTATAATTCACCCCTCCACTTT CASSLETGPSSYNSPLHF
TRBJ2-3 . TRBV19 TRBD2 15 TGTGCCAGTAGTATCGGAGCGGGGGACACAGATACGCAGTATTTT CASSIGAGDTDTQYF
TRBJ2-2 once TRBV29-1 . 14 TGCAGCCCATATTCCGGGACTTCGGCCGGGGAGCTGTTTTTT CSPYSGTSAGELFF
TRBJ1-2 . TRBV19 TRBD1 14 TGTGCCAGTAGTATTCTGACAGGGGCAGCGGGCTACACCTTC CASSILTGAAGYTF
TRBJ2-1 . TRBV5-6 . 12 TGTGCCAGCAGCTTGCGTGACAATGAGCAGTTCTTC CASSLRDNEQFF
TRBJ2-7 . TRBV5-1 . 13 TGCGCCAGCAGGGAGGGGGCCCCCTACGAGCAGTACTTC CASREGAPYEQYF
TRBJ2-1 . TRBV19 . 13 TGTGCCAGTAGTGCAAACAGGGTAATAGAGCAGTTCTTC CASSANRVIEQFF
TRBJ2-7 . TRBV7-8 . 14 TGTGCCAGCAACCTAGGGGGGGGCTCCTACGAGCAGTACTTC CASNLGGGSYEQYF
TRBJ1-2 . TRBV18 TRBD1 12 TGTGCCAGCTCACCGGGGACAGGATCTAACACCTTC CASSPGTGSNTF
TRBJ2-3 . TRBV11-2 . 16 TGTGCCAGCAGCTTAGGCGGTAGTTCTCGCACAGATACGCAGTATTTT CASSLGGSSRTDTQYF
TRBJ2-1 . TRBV18 TRBD1 15 TGTGCCAGCTCGCCGGGACAGGTGAGGTACAATGAGCAGTTCTTC CASSPGQVRYNEQFF
TRBJ1-2 . TRBV6-5 TRBD1 14 TGTGCCAGCAGTCCCAGACAGGGGACCTATGGCTACACCTTC CASSPRQGTYGYTF
TRBJ1-1 few TRBV6-5 TRBD1 15 TGTGCCAGCAGTTACTCGGGACAGGGTATAACTGAAGCTTTCTTT CASSYSGQGITEAFF
TRBJ2-7 . TRBV29-1 . 13 TGCAGCGTTTTAGCCGGGGATACATCCGAGCAGTACTTC CSVLAGDTSEQYF
TRBJ1-6 . TRBV9 . 21 TGTGCCAGCAGCGTAGATGAGGGGGGGTCGCTGAGTGGCTTCTATAATTCACCCCTCCACTTT CASSVDEGGSLSGFYNSPLHF
TRBJ2-7 . TRBV6-6 TRBD1 15 TGTGCCAGCAGTACCCCGACAGGGGGCTTGGACGAGCAGTACTTC CASSTPTGGLDEQYF
TRBJ1-1 . TRBV6-1 TRBD1 15 TGTGCCAGCAGTCCCAGGACAGGGGGGTATGGAGAAGCTTTCTTT CASSPRTGGYGEAFF
TRBJ1-1 few TRBV7-9 . 13 TGTGCCAGCAGCTCAACTACCGGGGTTGAAGCTTTCTTT CASSSTTGVEAFF
TRBJ2-3 . TRBV2 TRBD2 16 TGTGCCAGCAGCGAGTATCTAGCGGGGGGTGCCGATACGCAGTATTTT CASSEYLAGGADTQYF
TRBJ1-2 . TRBV7-8 . 14 TGTGCCAGCAGCTTAGAGCGGGGGGTTCATGGCTACACCTTC CASSLERGVHGYTF
TRBJ1-5 . TRBV2 . 14 TGTGCCAGCCGGTCCGGGAGGAGGGATCAGCCCCAGCATTTT CASRSGRRDQPQHF
TRBJ2-7 . TRBV18 . 14 TGTGCCAGCTCACCAAGCGAGGACTCCTACGAGCAGTACTTC CASSPSEDSYEQYF
TRBJ2-7 few TRBV9 . 16 TGTGCCAGCAGCGTAGAAGACAGGAACGGCCCCTACGAGCAGTACTTC CASSVEDRNGPYEQYF
TRBJ2-1 . TRBV5-1 TRBD2 18 TGCGCCAGCAGCTTGCCAGCGGGGGGGTCGAGCTCCTACAATGAGCAGTTCTTC CASSLPAGGSSSYNEQFF
TRBJ1-6 . TRBV30 . 12 TGTGCCCGGAGACTGTATTCTTCACCCCTCCACTTT CARRLYSSPLHF
TRBJ2-6 . TRBV5-1 TRBD2 18 TGTGCCAGCAGCCTTCTAGCGGGGGGACTCTCTGGGGCCAACGTCCTGACTTTC CASSLLAGGLSGANVLTF
TRBJ1-5 few TRBV4-2 . 15 TGTGCCAGCAGCCAAGATGGGGCGGAGAATCAGCCCCAGCATTTT CASSQDGAENQPQHF
TRBJ2-7 . TRBV11-2 . 14 TGTGCCAGCAGCTTAGGAGGTATCGCCTACGAGCAGTACTTC CASSLGGIAYEQYF
TRBJ1-6 . TRBV9 . 15 TGTGCCAGCAGCCCCCAGACAGAACTCAATTCACCCCTCCACTTT CASSPQTELNSPLHF
TRBJ1-1 few TRBV6-5 . 15 TGTGCCAGCAGTCCCTCTCAGGCCTTGAACACTGAAGCTTTCTTT CASSPSQALNTEAFF
TRBJ1-3 . TRBV4-2 TRBD1 20 TGTGCCAGCAGCCAAGTATGGGACAGGGGAAAATCGGTCTCTGGAAACACCATATATTTT CASSQVWDRGKSVSGNTIYF